This T cell receptor beta chain is drawn from a study of cytomegalovirus exposure and HLA in healthy donors. Clones were read by immunoSEQ multiplex PCR, and TCRdb kept only the in-frame ones, dropping some. The sample carries about 220,000 clones, approximately 90% recorded once. Concerning this clone: Its antigen remains unidentified.

This CDR3 spans 15 amino acids. Germline-derived CDR1 and CDR2 are SGHVS and FNYEAQ. Trimming removed 2 bases from V and 7 bases from J; junction bases left unmatched: 11. Study conclusions and caveats: Through in vitro validation, three CMV-associated chains were shown to be specific for CMV antigens. Many donors carried some public TCRs, although rarity characterized most TCR sequences. According to the study, 150 to 200 TCR beta chains were cytomegalovirus-associated. The tendency of first-cohort TCR clusters to co-occur in the 120 or so validation repertoires emerged from a later analysis.

Sequencing input: PBMCs. The receptor was isolated from a woman aged 18-30 years in good health and CMV-seronegative. This rearrangement joins TRBV7-6 to TRBJ2-7; TRBD1 matches 7 bases. The CDR3 DNA reads as TGTGCCAGCAGCTTAAGCTCACGGACAGGCCAGGAGCAGTACTTC. Its protein product is CASSLSSRTGQEQYF. Together with reference TRBV7-6 and TRBJ2-7, the CDR3 gives the full variable domain: GAGVSQSPRYKVTKRGQDVALRCDPISGHVSLYWYRQALGQGPEFLTYFNYEAQQDKSGLPNDRFSAERPEGSISTLTIQRTEQRDSAMYRCASSLSSRTGQEQYFGPGTRLTVT.